Listed below are T cell receptor beta chains from one sample, sequenced in a study of shared clonotypes between healthy human individuals. Libraries were prepared by immunoSEQ multiplex PCR; TCRdb keeps only in-frame clonotypes and omits some of them. The repertoire holds roughly 640,000 clones, with around two thirds as singletons. The specimen was memory CD4+ T cells sorted from blood. The source is a woman under 40 in good health. The CDR3 runs from the conserved cysteine through the conserved F or W. D genes are given only for firm matches. Clone size is stated in some rows and not others, as once, few, many or a class when expanded.

D	size	J	V	DNA	CDR3
-	-	TRBJ1-5	TRBV15	TGTGCCACCAGCAGAGATGCGTTTGGACAGAGCAATCAGCCCCAGCATTTT	CATSRDAFGQSNQPQHF
TRBD1	-	TRBJ2-3	TRBV7-8	TGTGCCAGCAGCGACAGGGTCGCTAGCACAGATACGCAGTATTTT	CASSDRVASTDTQYF
-	-	TRBJ2-1	TRBV11-1	TGTGCCAGCAGCCCCCGGGGCGGGACCTACAATGAGCAGTTCTTC	CASSPRGGTYNEQFF
TRBD2	few	TRBJ2-7	TRBV5-4	TGTGCCAGCAGCCTTGTGACTAGCGGCGAGCAGTACTTC	CASSLVTSGEQYF
-	-	TRBJ1-5	TRBV19	TGTGCCAGTAGTATAGTGGGGGATCAGCCCCAGCATTTT	CASSIVGDQPQHF
-	once	TRBJ2-2	TRBV19	TGTGCCAGTATGGCGATCAGGACGCCGAACACCGGGGAGCTGTTTTTT	CASMAIRTPNTGELFF
TRBD2	many	TRBJ2-5	TRBV2	TGTGCCAGCTTGTTGGGGGGGCAAGAGACCCAGTACTTC	CASLLGGQETQYF
-	-	TRBJ1-1	TRBV7-9	TGTGCCAGCAGGCCTGACAAGGTTGAAGCTTTCTTT	CASRPDKVEAFF
-	-	TRBJ2-7	TRBV6-5	TGTGCCAGCAGTTACAATGGTGGCTACGAGCAGTACTTC	CASSYNGGYEQYF
TRBD2	-	TRBJ2-3	TRBV4-1	TGCGCCAGCAGCCAAACTAGCGCTCGCACAGATACGCAGTATTTT	CASSQTSARTDTQYF
-	-	TRBJ1-2	TRBV9	TGTGCCAGCAGCGCTGGGGGGGCGTTCACTGGCTACACCTTC	CASSAGGAFTGYTF
-	-	TRBJ1-2	TRBV15	TGTGCCACCAGCAGAGATCGAACAGAAAATGGCTACACCTTC	CATSRDRTENGYTF
TRBD1	-	TRBJ2-3	TRBV19	TGTGCCAGTACCACCGGGACAGGGTCAGATACGCAGTATTTT	CASTTGTGSDTQYF
-	few	TRBJ1-2	TRBV29-1	TGCAGCGTTGAACAACAGAATAACTATGGCTACACCTTC	CSVEQQNNYGYTF
-	-	TRBJ1-5	TRBV4-1	TGCGCCAGCAGCCAAGCGGTAGGGGGCAATCAGCCCCAGCATTTT	CASSQAVGGNQPQHF
-	-	TRBJ2-7	TRBV5-1	TGCGCCAGCAGCCGGGGGACAGCTACCGAGCAGTACTTC	CASSRGTATEQYF
TRBD2	-	TRBJ2-7	TRBV5-1	TGCGCCAGCACCCCGACTAGCGGGAGCGACGAGCAGTACTTC	CASTPTSGSDEQYF
-	few	TRBJ1-1	TRBV10-3	TGTGCCATCAGTGTGGAGAACACTGAAGCTTTCTTT	CAISVENTEAFF
-	-	TRBJ2-2	TRBV27	TGTGCCAGCACCAGACGAGCGGGTTACACCGGGGAGCTGTTTTTT	CASTRRAGYTGELFF
TRBD2	-	TRBJ2-5	TRBV7-9	TGTGCCAGCAGCCCCTCAGCGGGAGGGGAGACCCAGTACTTC	CASSPSAGGETQYF
TRBD1	-	TRBJ2-7	TRBV28	TGTGCCAGCAGTTTATTTGGTGACAGGGAGATCTACGAGCAGTACTTC	CASSLFGDREIYEQYF
-	few	TRBJ2-7	TRBV7-8	TGTGCCAGCAGCTTAGTACTGGGTCCGTACGAGCAGTACTTC	CASSLVLGPYEQYF
TRBD1	-	TRBJ1-2	TRBV6-6	TGTGCCAGCAGTTACTCTAAGGGGGCGCAGTATGGCTACACCTTC	CASSYSKGAQYGYTF
-	-	TRBJ2-3	TRBV5-1	TGCGCCAGCAGCCCGGGGGACACGATATCAACAGATACGCAGTATTTT	CASSPGDTISTDTQYF
TRBD1	-	TRBJ2-7	TRBV11-2	TGTGCCAGCAGCCCGGGGACAGGACGAGGCGAGCAGTACTTC	CASSPGTGRGEQYF
-	-	TRBJ2-5	TRBV11-2	TGTGCCAGCAGCTTAGTGAGGGGCACCGTTGGGAAGACCCAGTACTTC	CASSLVRGTVGKTQYF
TRBD2	-	TRBJ2-7	TRBV6-5	TGTGCCAGCTCGACAGCGGGAGCGATTTGGCTCTTC	CASSTAGAIWLF